This TCR beta chain was documented in a study of T cell responses to AZD1222 COVID-19 vaccine. The wider study: Both about-4-week and about-12-week second-dose recipients were combined. Study-level points and caveats: Donors skewed white British and female; clonal diversity was possibly underestimated. Targets within unmutated variant regions were reportedly found for nearly half of spike-specific TCRs.

Comments on this clone: Its matching antigen is unknown.

The CDR3 has 14 residues. V lost 1 base to trimming and J lost 6 bases, with 11 bases between them. The germline gives CDR1 SGHDT, CDR2 YYEEEE. The assay was immunoSEQ multiplex PCR, and TCRdb's table has in-frame clones only and misses some. The sample shows about 120,000 clones, 70% to 90% of them seen only once. This sample comprised peripheral blood, obtained on day 0 of AZD1222 vaccination. This clonotype was obtained from an adult in good health. The J gene is TRBJ1-5, the V gene TRBV5-6, with D unresolved. CDR3 nucleotide sequence: TGTGCCAGCAGCTTGACCGGAACGGGTCAGCCCCAGCATTTT. Encoded protein: CASSLTGTGQPQHF.